Presented here are 5 T cell receptor beta chains from one specimen sequenced in a study of CD8+ T cells in alopecia areata. The treatment denotes: oral pan-JAK inhibitor, 5-10 mg twice daily. Extracted RNA was reverse transcribed into cDNA, the sequencing template. TCRdb's copy holds only in-frame clones and misses some; the assay was immunoSEQ multiplex PCR. The sample records around 180,000 clones, under 80% being singletons. This sample comprised CD4+ T cells sorted from blood, obtained around week 49, from a patient treated with tofacitinib. These receptors came from a human donor with alopecia areata.

This clone came up a few times. CDR3 sequence: CASSGTGEQGYTF. The CDR3 DNA sequence: TGCGCCAGCAGCGGGACAGGGGAACAAGGCTACACCTTC. The J gene is TRBJ1-2, the V gene TRBV5-1, with 10 bases aligning to TRBD1. CDR1 and CDR2 from the germline V gene are SGHRS and YFSETQ. The V segment lost 4 bases and the J segment 8 bases; nucleotides outside the gene matches: 5. The length of the CDR3 is 13 residues.

V usage is TRBV6-6 and J usage is TRBJ1-5, with D perhaps matching TRBD1 (5 bases). V lost 3 bases to trimming and J lost 0 bases, with 12 bases between them. CDR3 length: 16 residues. Germline values: CDR1 MNHNY, CDR2 SVGAGI (reference sequence). The CDR3 nucleotides read TGTGCCAGCAGTTATTCCTCAGACAGTAGCAATCAGCCCCAGCATTTT. Translated, it gives CASSYSSDSSNQPQHF.

This clone occurred once. The chain is built from TRBV5-4 and TRBJ2-1; 10 bases agree with TRBD2. The trim removed 2 bases at V and 4 bases at J, leaving 6 bases unmatched. The CDR3 totals 16 residues. Germline V gene data show CDR1 as SGHNT and CDR2 as YYREEE (reference sequence). The CDR3 DNA follows: TGTGCCAGCAGCTTCGGCGGACTAGCGGATTACAATGAGCAGTTCTTC. It specifies CASSFGGLADYNEQFF.

The V and J genes are TRBV6-5 and TRBJ1-1; perhaps TRBD1 as D (5 bases). Per germline, CDR1 MNHEY and CDR2 SVGAGI. The CDR3 is 14 amino acids. The ends were cut back, 6 bases at V and 0 bases at J, with 11 bases in the middle. DNA of the CDR3: TGTGCCAGCAGCCCGGCGACAGTGAACACTGAAGCTTTCTTT. It translates to CASSPATVNTEAFF.

The rearrangement joins TRBV27 to TRBJ2-3, with no clear D. V was clipped by 3 bases and J by 7 bases, with 17 bases between them. Germline values: CDR1 MNHEY, CDR2 SMNVEV (reference sequence). The CDR3 is made up of 15 amino acids. The CDR3: CASSLGGRAVYTQYF. CDR3 nucleotide sequence: TGTGCCAGCAGTTTGGGTGGTCGGGCAGTGTATACGCAGTATTTT.